This entry lists 24 T cell receptor beta chains sequenced from one sample in a study of siplizumab effects on memory and regulatory T cells. Measured with immunoSEQ multiplex PCR; TCRdb has only the in-frame clones, and not every one. The data contain about 75,000 clones, approximately 93% of them singletons. The sample comprised CD8+ T cells sorted from blood. These receptors came from a human donor in good health.

The V gene is TRBV19, the J gene TRBJ2-7; 8 positions agree with TRBD1. Germline CDR1 reads LNHDA; CDR2 reads SQIVND (reference sequence). With 5 bases clipped from V and 3 bases from J, the junction kept 6 bases outside the gene matches. The CDR3 contains 14 residues. This CDR3 is CASSWAGQDYEQYF. The CDR3 DNA sequence: TGTGCCAGTAGTTGGGCGGGACAGGACTACGAGCAGTACTTC.

J is TRBJ1-1 and V is TRBV23-1, with D maybe TRBD1 (6 bases). TRBV23-1 has ORF status, its function being uncertain. The V end was cut by 2 bases, the J end by 1 base, with 17 bases between. This CDR3 is built from 17 residues. CDR3 in amino acids: CASSQRGGRGWNTEAFF. In nucleotides, the CDR3 is TGCGCCAGCAGTCAACGGGGGGGCAGAGGATGGAACACTGAAGCTTTCTTT.

V gene TRBV5-8 combines with J gene TRBJ2-1, with D perhaps matching TRBD1 or TRBD2 (6 bases each). Germline V lookup: CDR1 SGHTS, CDR2 YDEGEE. The CDR3 loop spans 15 amino acids. V lost 3 bases, J lost 3 bases, and 13 bases lay in between. The DNA of the CDR3 is TGTGCCAGCAGCTCCGGGGGCGCAATCTACAATGAGCAGTTCTTC. Translating gives CASSSGGAIYNEQFF.

The rearrangement uses TRBV4-1 and TRBJ1-5; TRBD1 is a possible D gene (5 bases). Trimming took 5 bases from V and 4 from J, leaving 12 bases between them. Germline CDR1 MGHRA, CDR2 YSYEKL. The CDR3 is 14 residues long. CDR3: CASSNVGGNQPQHF. The CDR3 DNA follows: TGCGCCAGCAGCAACGTCGGGGGAAATCAGCCCCAGCATTTT.

CDR3 nucleotide sequence: TGCGCCAGCAGCCAAGACCCCAGCGGGGGCTACTGGGAGCAGTACTTC. Translating gives CASSQDPSGGYWEQYF. The chain has TRBV4-3 and TRBJ2-7, with 8 bases matching TRBD2. Trimming removed 0 bases from V and 7 bases from J; junction bases left unmatched: 11. The CDR3 length is 16 residues. The germline CDR1 and CDR2 sequences are LGHNA and YSLEER.

The genes are TRBV27 and TRBJ2-7; maybe TRBD2 (5 bases). The V gene's germline CDR1 is MNHEY and CDR2 SMNVEV (reference sequence). CDR3 size: 15 residues. V dropped 2 bases and J dropped 3 bases, with 14 bases sitting between them. The CDR3 DNA follows: TGTGCCAGCAGTTTACTCGCCGCGGGTTACTACGAGCAGTACTTC. As protein: CASSLLAAGYYEQYF.

The gene calls are TRBV28 and TRBJ1-5; D gene unclear. Germline CDR1 reads MDHEN; CDR2 reads SYDVKM. The ends were cut back, 6 bases at V and 0 bases at J, with 15 bases in the middle. The CDR3 sequence is 16 residues long. The chain's CDR3 is CASSYYSGGSNQPQHF. The CDR3 DNA reads as TGTGCCAGCAGCTACTATTCAGGAGGTAGCAATCAGCCCCAGCATTTT.

The chain recombines TRBV19 with TRBJ1-1; 9 bases match TRBD1. Per the germline V gene, CDR1 is LNHDA and CDR2 is SQIVND (reference sequence). The junction had 2 bases not matched to a gene; V was cut back by 2 bases and J by 4 bases. CDR3 length: 14 residues. The CDR3 loop reads CASSITGGGTEAFF. DNA for the CDR3: TGTGCCAGTAGTATAACAGGGGGCGGCACTGAAGCTTTCTTT. Filled out from reference TRBV19 and TRBJ1-1, the complete variable domain reads DGGITQSPKYLFRKEGQNVTLSCEQNLNHDAMYWYRQDPGQGLRLIYYSQIVNDFQKGDIAEGYSVSREKKESFPLTVTSAQKNPTAFYLCASSITGGGTEAFFGQGTRLTVV.

V gene TRBV7-2 combines with J gene TRBJ1-2; no firm D call. The V and J ends lost 1 base and 6 bases respectively, with 9 bases between them. In germline, CDR1 is SGHTA, CDR2 FQGNSA. This CDR3 region has 13 residues. The CDR3 DNA sequence: TGTGCCAGCAGCTTAGTTACCGGGGATGGCTACACCTTC. Translation gives CASSLVTGDGYTF.

The chain uses TRBV19 and TRBJ2-5, with D perhaps being TRBD1 or TRBD2 (5 bases each). Per the germline V gene, CDR1 is LNHDA and CDR2 is SQIVND (reference sequence). V lost 7 bases and J 5 bases, leaving 8 bases between the germline ends. The CDR3 totals 11 residues. This CDR3 reads CASTWGETQYF. The CDR3 DNA reads as TGTGCCAGTACGTGGGGGGAGACCCAGTACTTC.

This sequence joins TRBV7-9 and TRBJ2-5, with D tentatively TRBD1 (5 bases). The CDR3 contains 14 residues. The V and J ends lost 3 bases and 5 bases respectively, with 13 bases between them. Germline V gene data show CDR1 as SEHNR and CDR2 as FQNEAQ (reference sequence). CDR3 amino acids: CASSLEGVGETQYF. The CDR3 DNA follows: TGTGCCAGCAGCTTGGAAGGGGTAGGGGAGACCCAGTACTTC. The variable domain in full, completed from reference TRBV7-9 and TRBJ2-5, reads DTGVSQNPRHKITKRGQNVTFRCDPISEHNRLYWYRQTLGQGPEFLTYFQNEAQLEKSRLLSDRFSAERPKGSFSTLEIQRTEQGDSAMYLCASSLEGVGETQYFGPGTRLLVL.

The chain joins TRBV7-3 to TRBJ2-5, with 8 nucleotides matching TRBD1. Germline values: CDR1 SGHTA, CDR2 FQGTGA. CDR3 length: 15 amino acids. V gave up 5 bases and J gave up 5 bases; unmatched junction bases: 10. The CDR3 nucleotides read TGTGCCAGCAGCCGTTGGACAGGGCTTGGGGAGACCCAGTACTTC. Translation gives CASSRWTGLGETQYF.

This chain links TRBV27 with TRBJ1-5; perhaps TRBD1 as D (6 bases). V was trimmed by 2 bases and J by 4 bases, leaving 9 bases between them. The CDR3 is 14 amino acids. Germline lookup yields CDR1 MNHEY and CDR2 SMNVEV (reference sequence). The CDR3 is CASSLGTPNQPQHF. The CDR3 nucleotides are TGTGCCAGCAGTTTAGGGACACCTAATCAGCCCCAGCATTTT.

Only one count was recorded for this clone. A read error may produce the germline difference seen at one junction end. V usage is TRBV7-3 and J usage is TRBJ1-1; D not resolved. The CDR3 spans 14 residues. Germline CDR1 SGHTA, CDR2 FQGTGA. The CDR3 loop is CASSQDPQKLEAFF. CDR3 in DNA: TGCGCCAGCAGCCAAGATCCACAGAAGCTTGAAGCTTTCTTT.

This chain links TRBV7-2 with TRBJ2-7; TRBD2 is a possible D gene (6 bases). Germline lookup yields CDR1 SGHTA and CDR2 FQGNSA. CDR3 length: 14 amino acids. Trimming removed 5 bases at V and 1 base at J, with 12 bases between. CDR3 coding DNA: TGTGCCAGCAGCGAAGGGACTGTATCCTACGAGCAGTACTTC. Its protein product is CASSEGTVSYEQYF.

This rearrangement joins TRBV9 to TRBJ2-5, with 10 positions matching TRBD2. Trimming cost V 3 bases and J 2 bases; bases outside gene matches: 4. The CDR3 has 15 amino acids. Germline V gene data show CDR1 as SGDLS and CDR2 as YYNGEE. The CDR3 DNA reads as TGTGCCAGCAGCGCTAAAGCGGGGGGGCAAGAGACCCAGTACTTC. Translated: CASSAKAGGQETQYF.

J is TRBJ2-2 and V is TRBV4-3, with TRBD2 matching over 9 bases. The CDR3 is 15 amino acids. With V trimmed by 3 bases and J by 8 bases, 7 bases remained unmatched. Germline CDR1 reads LGHNA; CDR2 reads YSLEER. Here the CDR3 DNA reads TGCGCCAGCAGCCAGCCGGGACTAGCTCCTGGGGAGCTGTTTTTT. Translation gives CASSQPGLAPGELFF.

This rearrangement joins TRBV27 to TRBJ1-1; perhaps TRBD1 as D (5 bases). Trimming removed 7 bases at V and 8 bases at J, with 14 bases between. Germline V gene sequence: CDR1 MNHEY, CDR2 SMNVEV (reference sequence). This CDR3 has 12 residues. The CDR3 region is CASKGLGMEAFF. The CDR3 DNA sequence: TGTGCCAGCAAGGGGCTTGGGATGGAAGCTTTCTTT.

The chain links TRBV11-3 to TRBJ2-3; 12 nucleotides match TRBD2. There are 17 residues in the CDR3. Germline V gene lookup returns CDR1 SGHNT and CDR2 YENEEA. With 5 bases clipped from V and 1 base from J, the junction kept 7 bases outside the gene matches. DNA of the CDR3: TGTGCCAGCAGCCGTCGCGCTAGCGGGGGGGGCACAGATACGCAGTATTTT. Protein sequence: CASSRRASGGGTDTQYF.

This sequence joins TRBV13 and TRBJ2-7; TRBD2 might be the D (5 bases). Trimming removed 1 base at V and 2 bases at J, with 9 bases between. The CDR3 runs to 14 residues. Germline lookup yields CDR1 PRHDT and CDR2 FYEKMQ (reference sequence). CDR3 in amino acids: CASSLDVGTYEQYF. CDR3 in DNA: TGTGCCAGCAGCTTAGACGTCGGGACCTACGAGCAGTACTTC.

J is TRBJ2-7 and V is TRBV29-1; D may be TRBD2 (7 bases). The CDR3 totals 12 residues. Germline loops: CDR1 SQVTM, CDR2 ANQGSEA. Trimming took 0 bases from V and 5 from J, leaving 8 bases between them. The CDR3, as DNA: TGCAGCGTTGAAGAGGGGGGGCACGAGCAGTACTTC. This codes for CSVEEGGHEQYF.

Remarks on this clone: Other DNA sequences of this sample code for an identical CDR3. The CDR3 loop reads CASSLGGDGYTF. In nucleotides, the CDR3 is TGTGCCAGCAGCTTAGGAGGGGACGGCTACACCTTC. J is TRBJ1-2 and V is TRBV7-9, with D perhaps TRBD1 (5 bases). V lost 1 base, J lost 8 bases, and 8 bases lay in between. The CDR3 consists of 12 residues. Germline V gives CDR1 SEHNR, CDR2 FQNEAQ (reference sequence).

The chain joins TRBV28 to TRBJ1-5; D ambiguous. The CDR3 is 15 residues long. Looked up from germline, CDR1 is MDHEN and CDR2 is SYDVKM. The V end was cut by 6 bases, the J end by 0 bases, with 12 bases between. The CDR3 DNA follows: TGTGCCAGCAGACTCTCGACGGATAGCAATCAGCCCCAGCATTTT. It translates to CASRLSTDSNQPQHF.

The chain joins TRBV5-1 to TRBJ1-1; 8 nucleotides align to TRBD1. This CDR3 is 14 amino acids long. Trimming cost V 4 bases and J 5 bases; bases outside gene matches: 7. The germline CDR1 and CDR2 sequences are SGHRS and YFSETQ. The DNA of the CDR3 is TGCGCCAGCAGCGAGACAGGGGTGGGGACTGAAGCTTTCTTT. Translating gives CASSETGVGTEAFF.